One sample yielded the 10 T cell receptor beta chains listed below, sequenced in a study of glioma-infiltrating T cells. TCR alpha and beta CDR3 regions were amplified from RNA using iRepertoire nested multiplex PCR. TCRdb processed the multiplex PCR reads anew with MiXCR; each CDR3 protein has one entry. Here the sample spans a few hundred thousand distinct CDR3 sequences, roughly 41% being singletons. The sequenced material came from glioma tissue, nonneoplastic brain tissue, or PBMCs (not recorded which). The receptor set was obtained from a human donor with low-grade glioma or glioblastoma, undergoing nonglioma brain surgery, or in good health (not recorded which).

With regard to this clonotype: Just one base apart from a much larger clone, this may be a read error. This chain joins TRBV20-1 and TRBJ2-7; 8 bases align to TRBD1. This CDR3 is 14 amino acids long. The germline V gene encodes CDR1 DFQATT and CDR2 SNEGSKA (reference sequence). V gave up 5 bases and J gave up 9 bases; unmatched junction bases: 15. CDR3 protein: CSASIKDRVRGQYF. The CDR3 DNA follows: TGCAGTGCTTCGATAAAGGACAGGGTGCGCGGGCAGTACTTC.

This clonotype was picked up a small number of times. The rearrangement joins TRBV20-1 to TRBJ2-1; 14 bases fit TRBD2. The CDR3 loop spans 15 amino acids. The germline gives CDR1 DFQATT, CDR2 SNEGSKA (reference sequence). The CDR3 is CRQTRLAGGPDEQFF. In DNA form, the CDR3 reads TGCAGACAAACTCGACTAGCGGGAGGGCCGGACGAGCAGTTCTTC.

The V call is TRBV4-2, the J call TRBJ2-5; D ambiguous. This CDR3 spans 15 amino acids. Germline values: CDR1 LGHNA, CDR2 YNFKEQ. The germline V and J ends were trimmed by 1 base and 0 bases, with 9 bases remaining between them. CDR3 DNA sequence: TGTGCCAGCAGCCAAGGGCTAGAGAACCAAGAGACCCAGTACTTC. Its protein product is CASSQGLENQETQYF.

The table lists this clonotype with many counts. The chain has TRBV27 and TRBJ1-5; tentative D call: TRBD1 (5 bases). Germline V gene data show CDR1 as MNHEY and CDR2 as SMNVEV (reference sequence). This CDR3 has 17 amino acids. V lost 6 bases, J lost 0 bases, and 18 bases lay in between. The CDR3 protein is CASSRLSGDPSNQPQHF. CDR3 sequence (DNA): TGTGCCAGCAGCCGATTGTCGGGGGACCCTAGCAATCAGCCCCAGCATTTT.

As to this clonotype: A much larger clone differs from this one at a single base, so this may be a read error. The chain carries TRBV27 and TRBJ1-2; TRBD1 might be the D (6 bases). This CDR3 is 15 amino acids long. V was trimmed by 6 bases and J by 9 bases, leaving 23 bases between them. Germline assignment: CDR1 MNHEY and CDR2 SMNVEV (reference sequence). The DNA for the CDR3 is TGTGCCAGCAGCCCAAAGGGGGGAACGTCTCCCAGCTACACCTTC. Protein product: CASSPKGGTSPSYTF.

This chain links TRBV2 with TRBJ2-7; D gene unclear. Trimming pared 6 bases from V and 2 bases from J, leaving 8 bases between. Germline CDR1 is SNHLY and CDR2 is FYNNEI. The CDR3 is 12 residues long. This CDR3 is CASRAETYEQYF. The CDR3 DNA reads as TGTGCCAGCAGGGCCGAAACCTACGAGCAGTACTTC.

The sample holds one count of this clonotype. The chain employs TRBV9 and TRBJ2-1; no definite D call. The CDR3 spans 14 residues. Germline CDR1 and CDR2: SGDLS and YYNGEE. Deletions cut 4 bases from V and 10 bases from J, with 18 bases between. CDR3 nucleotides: TGTGCCAGCAGCTTCGTCGGGCGGTCCTACGAGCAGTTCTTC. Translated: CASSFVGRSYEQFF. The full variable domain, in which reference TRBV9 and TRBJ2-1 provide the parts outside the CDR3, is DSGVTQTPKHLITATGQRVTLRCSPRSGDLSVYWYQQSLDQGLQFLIQYYNGEERAKGNILERFSAQQFPDLHSELNLSSLELGDSALYFCASSFVGRSYEQFFGPGTRLTVL.

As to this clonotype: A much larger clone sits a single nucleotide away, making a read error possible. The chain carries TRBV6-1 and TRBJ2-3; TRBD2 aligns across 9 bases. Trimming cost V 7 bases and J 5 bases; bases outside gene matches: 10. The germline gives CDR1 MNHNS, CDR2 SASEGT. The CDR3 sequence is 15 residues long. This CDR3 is CASIPHSGREDTQYF. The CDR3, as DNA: TGTGCCAGCATCCCACATAGCGGGAGAGAAGATACGCAGTATTTT.

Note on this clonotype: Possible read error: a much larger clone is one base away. In DNA, the CDR3 is TGTGCCACCAGCAAAGGGGGAGACAGCTACGAGCAGTACTTC. Amino acids: CATSKGGDSYEQYF. The chain combines TRBV15 with TRBJ2-7; a possible D gene is TRBD1 (6 bases). The CDR3 sequence is 14 residues long. The V end was cut by 4 bases, the J end by 3 bases, with 13 bases between. CDR1 LNHNV and CDR2 YYDKDF come from the germline V gene (reference sequence).

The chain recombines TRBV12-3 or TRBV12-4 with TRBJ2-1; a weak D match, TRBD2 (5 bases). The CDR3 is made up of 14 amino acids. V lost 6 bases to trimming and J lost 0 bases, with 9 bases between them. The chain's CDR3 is CASSGVSSYNEQFF. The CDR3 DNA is TGTGCCAGCAGCGGGGTAAGCTCCTACAATGAGCAGTTCTTC.